The 28 T cell receptor beta chains below come from one sample, sequenced in a study of T-cell memory formation after mild COVID-19. TCRdb used MiXCR to reprocess the 5' RACE reads, holding one entry per CDR3 protein. The table lists under 300,000 distinct CDR3 sequences, around 10% of them singletons. Sequencing input: PBMCs or a T cell subset sorted from them (not recorded which). The receptors shown here come from a man younger than 35 who had mild COVID-19 (a few samples of this study predate the infection). Cell type and time point are not known.

This rearrangement joins TRBV7-2 to TRBJ2-1; D is ambiguous. The V end was cut by 2 bases, the J end by 5 bases, with 7 bases between. The CDR3 length is 13 residues. Germline CDR1 is SGHTA and CDR2 is FQGNSA. The CDR3 bases are TGTGCCAGCAGCTTACCCCCTCACAATGAGCAGTTCTTC. This gives the protein CASSLPPHNEQFF.

This clonotype was detected only a few times. This chain links TRBV6-2 or TRBV6-3 with TRBJ2-1; 13 nucleotides agree with TRBD2. Per the germline V gene, CDR1 is MNHEY and CDR2 is SVGEGT. The CDR3 sequence is 15 residues long. V lost 6 bases to trimming and J lost 7 bases; unmatched junction nucleotides: 6. For the CDR3, the DNA is TGTGCCAGCAGCGCACTAGCGGGGGGGCTGAATGAGCAGTTCTTC. This codes for CASSALAGGLNEQFF.

This clonotype has ten or more counts. The chain links TRBV7-2 to TRBJ2-7; 8 bases are shared with TRBD2. The CDR3 is made up of 16 amino acids. Trimming cost V 5 bases and J 4 bases; bases outside gene matches: 13. Looked up from germline, CDR1 is SGHTA and CDR2 is FQGNSA. The CDR3 sequence: CASSAARGGLVYEQYF. The CDR3 nucleotides are TGTGCCAGCAGCGCCGCCCGGGGGGGTCTCGTTTACGAGCAGTACTTC. Combining the CDR3 with reference TRBV7-2 and TRBJ2-7 gives the whole variable domain GAGVSQSPSNKVTEKGKDVELRCDPISGHTALYWYRQSLGQGLEFLIYFQGNSAPDKSGLPSDRFSAERTGGSVSTLTIQRTQQEDSAVYLCASSAARGGLVYEQYFGPGTRLTVT.

The genes are TRBV4-2 and TRBJ2-3; D possibly matches TRBD1 or TRBD2 (7 bases each). The CDR3 is made up of 15 amino acids. Germline-derived CDR1 and CDR2 are LGHNA and YNFKEQ. V shed 0 bases and J shed 5 bases, with 12 bases lying between them. The CDR3 region has the DNA TGTGCCAGCAGCCAAGAGGCCAGGGGGGGAGATACGCAGTATTTT. Amino acid sequence: CASSQEARGGDTQYF.

This clonotype occurred a few times. CDR3 in amino acids: CAIERRVAGANVLTF. The DNA of the CDR3 is TGTGCCATCGAACGCAGGGTTGCTGGGGCCAACGTCCTGACTTTC. The chain employs TRBV6-2 or TRBV6-3 and TRBJ2-6; D perhaps matches TRBD1 (5 bases). Germline values: CDR1 MNHEY, CDR2 SVGEGT. The germline V and J ends were trimmed by 10 bases and 2 bases, with 15 bases remaining between them. This CDR3 is built from 15 residues.

V gene TRBV20-1 combines with J gene TRBJ2-7, with unresolved D. Germline V gene sequence: CDR1 DFQATT, CDR2 SNEGSKA (reference sequence). Trimming cost V 0 bases and J 6 bases, with 12 bases left between them. This CDR3 is 13 amino acids long. CDR3 protein: CSARDLPGLEQYV. The CDR3 region has the DNA TGCAGTGCTAGAGATCTCCCAGGCCTCGAGCAGTACGTC.

This chain connects TRBV12-3 or TRBV12-4 to TRBJ2-5, with 12 bases aligning to TRBD2. V shed 1 base and J 2 bases; nucleotides not matched to a gene: 11. This CDR3 is 19 amino acids long. DNA for the CDR3: TGTGCCAGCAGTTTAGGAATGCTAGCGGGGGGGTCATTACAAGAGACCCAGTACTTC. Translation gives CASSLGMLAGGSLQETQYF.

This clonotype has more than one count but fewer than ten. CDR3 residues: CASSQGTSQADTQYF. The DNA of the CDR3 is TGCGCCAGCAGCCAGGGGACTAGTCAGGCAGATACGCAGTATTTT. The chain uses TRBV5-1 and TRBJ2-3, with 8 bases that match TRBD2. Germline V gene sequence: CDR1 SGHRS, CDR2 YFSETQ. CDR3 length equals 15 residues. J gave up 4 bases and V 4 bases, and 8 bases lay outside the gene matches.

The chain employs TRBV6-2 or TRBV6-3 and TRBJ2-5, with 11 bases fitting TRBD2. The CDR3 contains 15 residues. Per the germline V gene, CDR1 is MNHEY and CDR2 is SVGEGT. The J segment lost 4 bases and the V segment lost 5 bases, leaving 6 bases of the junction unmatched. CDR3 DNA: TGTGCCAGCAGTCCTCCCGGGACTAGCGGAGAGACCCAGTACTTC. Translated: CASSPPGTSGETQYF.

This clonotype was seen more than once but under ten times. J is TRBJ2-7 and V is TRBV29-1; D perhaps matches TRBD1 (6 bases). The germline CDR1 and CDR2 sequences are SQVTM and ANQGSEA. The V end was cut by 5 bases, the J end by 5 bases, with 16 bases between. The CDR3 is 13 residues long. CDR3 protein: CSVTPTGINEQYF. Here the CDR3 DNA reads TGCAGCGTTACACCCACAGGGATCAACGAGCAGTACTTC.

The V gene is TRBV5-5, the J gene TRBJ1-2; no clear D. Germline CDR1 reads SGHKS; CDR2 reads YYEKEE (reference sequence). The CDR3 is 14 amino acids. V lost 2 bases to trimming and J lost 6 bases, with 14 bases between them. The CDR3 DNA is TGTGCCAGCAGCTTAAGCTCCAGATGGGATGGCTACACCTTC. Its translation is CASSLSSRWDGYTF.

Only a few counts were recorded for this clonotype. This sequence joins TRBV6-6 and TRBJ2-5, with D tentatively TRBD1 (6 bases). The CDR3 sequence is 15 residues long. V was trimmed by 2 bases and J by 4 bases, leaving 14 bases between them. CDR1 is MNHNY, CDR2 SVGAGI, per germline (reference sequence). CDR3 sequence (DNA): TGTGCCAGCAGTTACGTTACAGGGCCGGGAGAGACCCAGTACTTC. This translates into CASSYVTGPGETQYF.

The table lists this clonotype with a few counts. The genes are TRBV7-9 and TRBJ2-3, with 7 bases lining up with TRBD2. V lost 5 bases to trimming and J lost 0 bases; unmatched junction nucleotides: 5. Germline V gene data show CDR1 as SEHNR and CDR2 as FQNEAQ (reference sequence). The CDR3 contains 15 residues. CDR3 bases: TGTGCCAGCAGCGAGACTAGCTCGAGCACAGATACGCAGTATTTT. Protein product: CASSETSSSTDTQYF. Supplemented by reference TRBV7-9 and TRBJ2-3, the full variable domain reads DTGVSQNPRHKITKRGQNVTFRCDPISEHNRLYWYRQTLGQGPEFLTYFQNEAQLEKSRLLSDRFSAERPKGSFSTLEIQRTEQGDSAMYLCASSETSSSTDTQYFGPGTRLTVL.

This clonotype was counted a few times. The chain combines TRBV28 with TRBJ2-4; 8 positions match TRBD1. Germline loops: CDR1 MDHEN, CDR2 SYDVKM. V lost 5 bases and J lost 1; bases outside the gene matches: 4. CDR3 length: 15 residues. The CDR3 DNA reads TGTGCCAGCAGTCCAACAGGGGGTGCCAAAAACATTCAGTACTTC. As protein: CASSPTGGAKNIQYF.

The J gene is TRBJ2-7, the V gene TRBV5-1, with D possibly being TRBD1 (7 bases). The V end was cut by 0 bases, the J end by 3 bases, with 10 bases between. Germline V gene sequence: CDR1 SGHRS, CDR2 YFSETQ. The CDR3 covers 14 residues. The CDR3 reads CASSLEQGGYEQYF. The CDR3 DNA sequence: TGCGCCAGCAGCTTGGAGCAGGGGGGCTACGAGCAGTACTTC.

This chain uses TRBV29-1 with TRBJ1-1; a weak D match, TRBD1 (5 bases). The V and J ends lost 3 bases and 4 bases respectively, with 12 bases between them. Germline assignment: CDR1 SQVTM and CDR2 ANQGSEA. The CDR3 length is 13 residues. The chain's CDR3 is CSVDSRAATEAFF. CDR3 nucleotide sequence: TGCAGCGTTGATTCCAGGGCGGCCACTGAAGCTTTCTTT.

This clonotype was picked up many times. The rearrangement uses TRBV4-2 and TRBJ2-3, with D perhaps given as TRBD1 or TRBD2 (5 bases each). CDR3 length: 14 residues. The germline V gene has CDR1 LGHNA and CDR2 YNFKEQ. With 4 bases removed from V and 3 bases from J, the gap between germline ends came to 11 bases. CDR3 sequence: CASSRDEGTDTQYF. In DNA form, the CDR3 reads TGTGCCAGCAGCCGGGACGAAGGGACAGATACGCAGTATTTT.

This sequence joins TRBV4-1 and TRBJ2-7; D is ambiguous. V was pared by 2 bases and J by 2 bases, with 10 bases between. The CDR3 has 14 amino acids. The germline V gene encodes CDR1 MGHRA and CDR2 YSYEKL. CDR3 DNA: TGCGCCAGCAGCCAACCCGGTAAACCCTACGAGCAGTACTTC. Amino acids: CASSQPGKPYEQYF.

This clonotype has more than one count but fewer than ten. This CDR3 reads CASSESGGISQPQHF. CDR3 coding DNA: TGTGCCAGCAGTGAATCAGGGGGCATAAGTCAGCCCCAGCATTTT. The rearrangement uses TRBV6-6 and TRBJ1-5; 8 nucleotides line up with TRBD1. The CDR3 is 15 amino acids. With 5 bases clipped from V and 6 bases from J, the junction kept 9 bases outside the gene matches. Germline V gives CDR1 MNHNY, CDR2 SVGAGI (reference sequence).

V usage is TRBV4-1 and J usage is TRBJ2-3; possibly TRBD2 for D (6 bases). Trimming removed 4 bases from V and 3 bases from J, with 14 bases in between. Germline loops: CDR1 MGHRA, CDR2 YSYEKL. The CDR3 spans 15 residues. The CDR3 is CASSRKAGSTDTQYF. Here the CDR3 DNA reads TGCGCCAGCAGCCGGAAGGCGGGGTCGACAGATACGCAGTATTTT.

In this sample, this clonotype turned up a few times. The V and J genes are TRBV12-3 or TRBV12-4 and TRBJ2-1; 13 bases agree with TRBD2. The CDR3 runs to 16 residues. J lost 0 bases, V lost 7 bases, and 3 bases had no gene match. CDR3 residues: CASTRTSGSSYNEQFF. The DNA for the CDR3 is TGTGCCAGCACCCGGACTAGCGGGAGCTCCTACAATGAGCAGTTCTTC.

This clonotype was seen repeatedly, ten times or more. One junction end disagrees with the germline gene, perhaps due to a read error. The chain couples TRBV7-7 to TRBJ2-3, with 9 bases identical to TRBD2. The CDR3 totals 15 residues. Germline-derived CDR1 and CDR2 are SSHAT and FNYEAQ (reference sequence). The chain's CDR3 is CASSLSGGSTDTQYF. CDR3 in DNA: TGTGCTAGCAGCTTGAGCGGGGGGAGCACAGATACGCAGTATTTT.

V usage is TRBV12-3 or TRBV12-4 and J usage is TRBJ1-1; 8 bases are a match to TRBD1. This CDR3 is built from 15 residues. J gave up 2 bases and V 2 bases, and 4 bases lay outside the gene matches. The CDR3 nucleotides are TGTGCCAGCAGTTTACAGGGGGCAGGAAACACTGAAGCTTTCTTT. Protein product: CASSLQGAGNTEAFF.

This chain joins TRBV5-1 and TRBJ1-6; maybe TRBD1 (5 bases). CDR1 is SGHRS, CDR2 YFSETQ, per germline. This CDR3 has 14 residues. V lost 4 bases to trimming and J lost 8 bases, with 13 bases between them. Here the CDR3 reads CASSPTGFYSPLHF. CDR3 coding DNA: TGCGCCAGCAGCCCCACAGGTTTTTATTCACCCCTCCACTTT.

V is TRBV18 and J is TRBJ2-2; no clear D. This CDR3 has 15 amino acids. V was trimmed by 5 bases and J by 0 bases, leaving 10 bases between them. Germline loops: CDR1 KGHSH, CDR2 LQKENI. The CDR3 protein is CASSTRTANTGELFF. Written as DNA, the CDR3 is TGTGCCAGCTCAACGAGGACCGCGAACACCGGGGAGCTGTTTTTT.

This clonotype was seen at least ten times. CDR3 in amino acids: CASSLAGPSEQYV. CDR3 DNA: TGTGCCAGCAGCTTGGCGGGGCCGAGCGAGCAGTACGTC. The rearrangement links TRBV5-6 to TRBJ2-7, with D perhaps matching TRBD1 or TRBD2 (5 bases each). The ends were cut back, 0 bases at V and 6 bases at J, with 10 bases in the middle. The CDR3 spans 13 residues. Germline-derived CDR1 and CDR2 are SGHDT and YYEEEE.

This clonotype was counted between two and nine times. This chain links TRBV5-1 with TRBJ2-7, with no clear D. The V and J ends lost 2 bases and 0 bases respectively, with 6 bases between them. Germline V gene data show CDR1 as SGHRS and CDR2 as YFSETQ. This CDR3 has 13 amino acids. CDR3 coding DNA: TGCGCCAGCAGCTTCCACAGCTCCTACGAGCAGTACTTC. Its translation is CASSFHSSYEQYF. The complete variable domain, with remaining parts taken from reference TRBV5-1 and TRBJ2-7, reads KAGVTQTPRYLIKTRGQQVTLSCSPISGHRSVSWYQQTPGQGLQFLFEYFSETQRNKGNFPGRFSGRQFSNSRSEMNVSTLELGDSALYLCASSFHSSYEQYFGPGTRLTVT.

V and J are TRBV5-1 and TRBJ1-2, with D possibly TRBD1 on 5 matching bases. Germline V CDR1 and CDR2: SGHRS, YFSETQ. Trimming took off 5 bases at V and 4 bases at J, with 24 bases between the two ends. This CDR3 comprises 17 residues. CDR3 nucleotide sequence: TGCGCCAGCAGTTCTGATCACCGGGACCGCCGGATCTATGGCTACACCTTC. It is translated as CASSSDHRDRRIYGYTF.